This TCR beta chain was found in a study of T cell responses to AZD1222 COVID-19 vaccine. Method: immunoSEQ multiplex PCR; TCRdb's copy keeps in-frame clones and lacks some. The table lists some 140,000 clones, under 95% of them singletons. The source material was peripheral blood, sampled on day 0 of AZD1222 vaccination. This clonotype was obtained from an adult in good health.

The CDR3 sequence is CASSLGVETAFF. The CDR3 nucleotides are TGCGCCAGCAGCTTGGGTGTGGAAACGGCTTTCTTT. The J gene is TRBJ1-1, the V gene TRBV5-1; D is uncertain. The CDR3 consists of 12 residues. Germline V gives CDR1 SGHRS, CDR2 YFSETQ. Trimming removed 0 bases at V and 11 bases at J, with 11 bases between.